This T cell receptor (beta chain) was sequenced in a study of T cell responses to AZD1222 COVID-19 vaccine (dated by TCRdb to about 2021). Notes on the research overall: AZD1222 recipients given second doses at about 4 weeks or at about 12 weeks were pooled, since spike-specific TCR depth and breadth were not found to differ between the two schedules. A total of more than 230 trial participants underwent TCR sequencing, of whom around 200 received two doses of AZD1222 and about 26 received two doses of the MenACWY control vaccine. Trial participants were enrolled into age subgroups of 18-55, 56-69 and 70-plus years, which contained roughly 140, 27 and 60 TCR-sequenced participants, respectively.

The CDR3 regions of human TCRbeta chains were analyzed by immunosequencing. The authors' pipeline ran thus. TCRs in the repertoires were matched against a reference library of SARS-CoV-2-specific TCRs that had been generated with the MIRA antigen-specificity platform. Breadth meant the fraction of unique TCRs that were SARS-CoV-2-associated, whereas depth meant the fraction of total T cells that were SARS-CoV-2-associated. Using the MIRA data, each spike-specific TCR was assigned both to the spike region to which the TCR was reactive and to a CD4 or CD8 class. Log10-transformed breadth and depth values were compared by one-way ANOVA with Sidak's multiple comparisons tests. TCRdb obtained this table from immuneACCESS and retained in-frame rearrangements with V and J assigned. These tables miss some clones; where compared with another copy, unresolved V genes account for less than half of the shortfall, and the remainder is unexplained. That table gives V, J and clone size, and the DNA gave D and trimming. The sample data list roughly 150,000 clones, and about 89% of these were observed just once. The ten top clones hold approximately 4.5% of the sample.

Study-level results and caveats: The vaccine-associated CD4 TCRs covered the entire spike protein, and the dominant responses fell in regions 160-218 and 743-854. Conclusions about previously exposed vaccinees were limited because only a handful of AZD1222 recipients were SARS-CoV-2 seropositive at baseline. Because no samples from the day 14 peak response were available, repertoires could be characterized only after the peak T cell response. In the small 56-69-year group, the increase in depth fell short of significance, most likely because of low power. Participants were mostly white British and included more females than males, and it was suggested by the authors that clonal diversity may have been underestimated. After two AZD1222 doses, spike-specific TCR breadth and depth were significantly higher than at day 0 and than in MenACWY recipients. Reportedly, close to half of the unique spike-specific TCRs recognized epitopes lying outside the regions that are mutated in the B.1.351 and B.1.1.7 variants.

According to the study, the label for this sample's time point signals: baseline before first vaccination. Vaccinee samples were obtained from the UK trials COV001 and COV002, which included a single-blind randomized controlled phase 2/3 trial of AZD1222 (ChAdOx1 nCoV-19) in healthy adults. Trial participant PBMC samples were collected at day 0 and day 28 after the second dose for TCRbeta chain sequencing. As concerns this clone: What this receptor recognizes is not known. Base qualities are not provided; no much larger clone lies one nucleotide away.

This receptor was identified in an adult in good health. Sequenced here: peripheral blood, sampled on day 0 of AZD1222 vaccination.

The CDR3 loop reads CATSSLVSRETQYF. Read as DNA, the sequence is TGTGCCACCAGCAGCCTAGTTTCTAGAGAGACCCAGTACTTC. The chain is encoded by TRBV15 joined to TRBJ2-5, with no D gene named confidently. Looking up the germline V gene (reference sequence) yields CDR1 LNHNV and CDR2 YYDKDF. Trimming takes 3 bases from V and 4 bases from J, and the germline ends sit 12 bases apart. The CDR3 numbers 14 residues from cysteine through phenylalanine. Only CDR3 DNA is held: 42 bases, read in frame from base 1. Where the CDR3 stops, the reference TRBV15 and TRBJ2-5 genes take over; the full variable domain is DAMVIQNPRYQVTQFGKPVTLSCSQTLNHNVMYWYQQKSSQAPKLLFHYYDKDFNNEADTPDNFQSRRPNTSFCFLDIRSPGLGDTAMYLCATSSLVSRETQYFGPGTRLLVL.